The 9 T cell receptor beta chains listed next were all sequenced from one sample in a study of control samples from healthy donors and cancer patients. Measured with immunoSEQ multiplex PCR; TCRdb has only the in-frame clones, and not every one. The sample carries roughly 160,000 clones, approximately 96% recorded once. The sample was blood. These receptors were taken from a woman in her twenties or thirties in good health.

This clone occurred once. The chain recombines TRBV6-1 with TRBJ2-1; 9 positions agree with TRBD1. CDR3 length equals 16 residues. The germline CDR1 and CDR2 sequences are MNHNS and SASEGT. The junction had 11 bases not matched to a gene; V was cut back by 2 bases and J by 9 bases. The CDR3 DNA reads TGTGCCAGCAGTGAACAAACAGGGGGCGCGTTTCTTGAGCAGTTCTTC. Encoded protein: CASSEQTGGAFLEQFF.

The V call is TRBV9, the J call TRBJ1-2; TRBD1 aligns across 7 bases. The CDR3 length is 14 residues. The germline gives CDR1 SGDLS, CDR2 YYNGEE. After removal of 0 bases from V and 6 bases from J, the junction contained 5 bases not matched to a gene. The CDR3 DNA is TGTGCCAGCAGCGTAGGGACAGGATTTAATGGCTACACCTTC. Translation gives CASSVGTGFNGYTF.

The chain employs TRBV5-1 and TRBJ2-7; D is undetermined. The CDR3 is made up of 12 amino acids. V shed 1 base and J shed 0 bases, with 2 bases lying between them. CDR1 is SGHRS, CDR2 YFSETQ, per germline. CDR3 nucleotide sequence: TGCGCCAGCAGCTTGAACTCCTACGAGCAGTACTTC. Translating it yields CASSLNSYEQYF. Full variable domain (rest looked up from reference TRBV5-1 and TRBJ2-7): KAGVTQTPRYLIKTRGQQVTLSCSPISGHRSVSWYQQTPGQGLQFLFEYFSETQRNKGNFPGRFSGRQFSNSRSEMNVSTLELGDSALYLCASSLNSYEQYFGPGTRLTVT.

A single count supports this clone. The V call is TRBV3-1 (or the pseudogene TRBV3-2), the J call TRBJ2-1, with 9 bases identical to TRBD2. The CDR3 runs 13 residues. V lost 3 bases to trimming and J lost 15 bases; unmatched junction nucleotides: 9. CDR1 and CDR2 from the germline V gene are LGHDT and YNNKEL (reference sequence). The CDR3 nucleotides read TGTGCCAGCAGCCATAGCGGGGGCCAGGGGTTGTTCTTC. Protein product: CASSHSGGQGLFF.

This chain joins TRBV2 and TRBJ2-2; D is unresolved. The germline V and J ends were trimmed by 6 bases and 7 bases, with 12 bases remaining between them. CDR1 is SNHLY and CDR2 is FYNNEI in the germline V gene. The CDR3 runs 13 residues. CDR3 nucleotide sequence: TGTGCCAGCAGGGCAACCGGCGACGGGGAGCTGTTTTTT. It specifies CASRATGDGELFF. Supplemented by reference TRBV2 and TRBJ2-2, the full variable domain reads EPEVTQTPSHQVTQMGQEVILRCVPISNHLYFYWYRQILGQKVEFLVSFYNNEISEKSEIFDDQFSVERPDGSNFTLKIRSTKLEDSAMYFCASRATGDGELFFGEGSRLTVL.

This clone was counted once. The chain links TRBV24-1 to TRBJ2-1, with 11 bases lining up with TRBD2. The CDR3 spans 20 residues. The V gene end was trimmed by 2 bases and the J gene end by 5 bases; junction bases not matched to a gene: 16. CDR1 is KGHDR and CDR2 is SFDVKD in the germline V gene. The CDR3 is CATSDSKGPLAGVSHNEQFF. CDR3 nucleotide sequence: TGTGCCACCAGTGATTCCAAGGGTCCACTAGCGGGAGTATCCCACAATGAGCAGTTCTTC.

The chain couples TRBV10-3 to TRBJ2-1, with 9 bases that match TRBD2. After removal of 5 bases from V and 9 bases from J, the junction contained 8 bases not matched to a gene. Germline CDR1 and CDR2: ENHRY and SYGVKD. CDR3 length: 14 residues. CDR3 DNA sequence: TGTGCCATCAGTTTAGCGGGAGAGGAAAGTGAGCAGTTCTTC. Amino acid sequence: CAISLAGEESEQFF.

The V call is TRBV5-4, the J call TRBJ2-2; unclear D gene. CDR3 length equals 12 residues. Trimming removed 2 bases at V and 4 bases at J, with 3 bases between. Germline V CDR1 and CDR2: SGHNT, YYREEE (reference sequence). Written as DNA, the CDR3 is TGTGCCAGCAGCTTCCGCACCGGGGAGCTGTTTTTT. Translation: CASSFRTGELFF.

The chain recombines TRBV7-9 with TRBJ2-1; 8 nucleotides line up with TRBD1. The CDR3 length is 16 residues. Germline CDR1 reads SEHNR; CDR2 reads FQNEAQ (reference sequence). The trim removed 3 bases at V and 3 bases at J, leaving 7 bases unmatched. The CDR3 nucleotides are TGTGCCAGCAGCTTCCCGACAGGGGAAGGCTACAATGAGCAGTTCTTC. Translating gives CASSFPTGEGYNEQFF. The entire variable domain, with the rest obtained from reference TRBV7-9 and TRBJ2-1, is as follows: DTGVSQNPRHKITKRGQNVTFRCDPISEHNRLYWYRQTLGQGPEFLTYFQNEAQLEKSRLLSDRFSAERPKGSFSTLEIQRTEQGDSAMYLCASSFPTGEGYNEQFFGPGTRLTVL.